Below are 17 T cell receptor beta chains sequenced from a single sample in a study of CD8 T cells in ankylosing spondylitis. General study points: There was a TCR beta motif, made of 7 to 9 highly homologous variants, that appeared characteristic of ankylosing spondylitis blood.

Their specific antigens are unknown. Using its own MiXCR run on the 5' RACE reads, TCRdb lists one record per CDR3 protein. Seen here are hundreds of thousands of distinct CDR3 sequences, approximately 11% observed once, and the top ten hold 6.8%. The specimen was blood, either unsorted or a sorted T cell fraction (not recorded which). The receptors stem from a male donor with ankylosing spondylitis.

CDR3 sequence reads: CSASVAERPYEQYV. The CDR3 DNA is TGCAGTGCTTCCGTAGCGGAGCGACCCTACGAGCAGTACGTC. V is TRBV20-1 and J is TRBJ2-7; D is possibly TRBD2 (6 bases). Trimming took 5 bases from V and 2 from J, leaving 16 bases between them. CDR1 is DFQATT and CDR2 is SNEGSKA in the germline V gene (reference sequence). The CDR3 extends over 14 amino acids.

The J gene is TRBJ2-1, the V gene TRBV11-2, with 7 positions matching TRBD2. The CDR3 sequence is 18 residues long. J was trimmed by 0 bases and V by 5 bases; bases with no gene match: 13. CDR1 is SGHAT and CDR2 is FQNNGV in the germline V gene. CDR3 coding DNA: TGTGCCAGCAGCCTCGGGTCTAGCGGATATAGCTCCTACAATGAGCAGTTCTTC. Its protein product is CASSLGSSGYSSYNEQFF.

This clonotype occurred a few times. The gene calls are TRBV12-3 or TRBV12-4 and TRBJ2-7; the D is unclear. The CDR3 consists of 13 residues. Trimming stripped 5 bases from V and 5 bases from J, with 13 bases between. CDR3 amino acids: CASSQDQADEQYF. The CDR3 nucleotides read TGTGCCAGCAGTCAGGACCAGGCCGACGAGCAGTACTTC.

This clonotype was picked up many times. V and J are TRBV7-6 and TRBJ2-7; the D gene is possibly TRBD1 (5 bases). The CDR3 is 16 residues long. CDR1 and CDR2 (germline): SGHVS, FNYEAQ. V was clipped by 1 base and J by 0 bases, with 13 bases between them. The CDR3 region is CASSLELGHLSYEQYF. Written as DNA, the CDR3 is TGTGCCAGCAGCTTAGAGTTAGGACACCTCTCCTACGAGCAGTACTTC.

This clonotype was seen only a few times. The V call is TRBV11-3, the J call TRBJ2-7; possibly TRBD1 for D (5 bases). The CDR3 has 13 amino acids. Looked up from germline, CDR1 is SGHNT and CDR2 is YENEEA. The V end lost 5 bases, the J end lost 7 bases, and 15 bases lay between the germline ends. In DNA form, the CDR3 reads TGTGCCAGCAGCAGCAGGGATTTCGGGGAGCAGTACGTC. It yields the protein CASSSRDFGEQYV.

This clonotype was observed once. The CDR3 nucleotides are TGTGCCAGCAGCGAGGACAGGGGGCGCTTGACGCAGTATTTT. Protein: CASSEDRGRLTQYF. J is TRBJ2-3 and V is TRBV6-1, with 11 bases fitting TRBD1. Germline loops: CDR1 MNHNS, CDR2 SASEGT. The CDR3 has 14 amino acids. J lost 9 bases, V lost 6 bases, and 8 bases had no gene match.

As concerns this clonotype: This CDR3 is missing its conserved last phenylalanine or tryptophan, likely due to a read error. It is unclear where the CDR3 begins or ends on the DNA, so no DNA is shown, and the CDR3 is as TCRdb lists it. The chain links TRBV5-8 to TRBJ2-2. Germline CDR1 SGHTS, CDR2 YDEGEE. The CDR3 is 14 amino acids in total, end residues counted. CDR3 amino acids: CASSLGVLCWELLC.

This clonotype was recorded a few times. The V gene is TRBV30, the J gene TRBJ2-5; the D is unclear. The V end was cut by 0 bases, the J end by 1 base, with 9 bases between. The length of the CDR3 is 14 residues. In germline, CDR1 is GTSNPN, CDR2 SVGIG (reference sequence). The CDR3 DNA reads as TGTGCCTGGAGTGTTAATCGGCCCCAAGAGACCCAGTACTTC. This translates into CAWSVNRPQETQYF.

This chain joins TRBV5-5 and TRBJ2-3; 7 nucleotides line up with TRBD2. J lost 4 bases, V lost 0 bases, and 8 bases had no gene match. Germline V lookup: CDR1 SGHKS, CDR2 YYEKEE (reference sequence). The CDR3 runs 16 residues. Written as DNA, the CDR3 is TGTGCCAGCAGCTTGGTGCGTCAGGGAGGGGCAGATACGCAGTATTTT. Protein sequence: CASSLVRQGGADTQYF.

This clonotype was observed a handful of times. The CDR3 sequence: CASSRGGHQETQYF. CDR3 coding DNA: TGTGCCAGCAGTAGGGGGGGCCACCAAGAGACCCAGTACTTC. The rearrangement joins TRBV25-1 to TRBJ2-5, with a weak D call TRBD2 (7 bases). V lost 5 bases to trimming and J lost 0 bases, with 10 bases between them. There are 14 residues in the CDR3. In germline, CDR1 is MGHDK, CDR2 SYGVNS.

This clonotype was detected a few times. The chain recombines TRBV19 with TRBJ1-1; D ambiguous. This CDR3 is 13 amino acids long. In germline, CDR1 is LNHDA, CDR2 SQIVND (reference sequence). V was pared by 8 bases and J by 0 bases, with 10 bases between. The CDR3 DNA is TGTGCCAGTCAAGAACACTTGAACACTGAAGCTTTCTTT. Amino acid sequence: CASQEHLNTEAFF.

The rearrangement joins TRBV5-1 to TRBJ2-3, with TRBD1 matching over 9 bases. The CDR3 length is 15 residues. The germline CDR1 and CDR2 sequences are SGHRS and YFSETQ. V trimming: 0 bases; J trimming: 5 bases; junction bases outside the gene matches: 4. The CDR3 DNA is TGCGCCAGCAGCTTGGGGGACAGGGCGATAGATACGCAGTATTTT. Translated: CASSLGDRAIDTQYF.

This clonotype was counted ten times or more. The chain has TRBV12-3 or TRBV12-4 and TRBJ1-4, with D unresolved. The CDR3 is made up of 13 amino acids. The V end lost 7 bases, the J end lost 4 bases, and 10 bases lay between the germline ends. In nucleotides, the CDR3 is TGTGCCAGCACGGTGTGGAGTAATGAAAAACTGTTTTTT. Protein: CASTVWSNEKLFF.

The chain has TRBV21-1 and TRBJ2-1; TRBD2 is the table's D call, not checked against the DNA. TRBV21-1 is classified as a pseudogene. The CDR3 is 13 residues long. The CDR3 nucleotides read TGTGCCGGCCAAGAGGAGGGAACGCTTGAGCAGTTCTTC. Protein sequence: CAGQEEGTLEQFF.

V is TRBV7-8 and J is TRBJ2-5, with unresolved D. Germline-derived CDR1 and CDR2 are SGHVS and FQNEAQ. This CDR3 comprises 13 residues. The V end lost 5 bases, the J end lost 5 bases, and 12 bases lay between the germline ends. CDR3 in amino acids: CASSPHESETQYF. CDR3 DNA: TGTGCCAGCAGCCCTCATGAATCGGAGACCCAGTACTTC.

This clonotype was counted many times. The rearrangement joins TRBV10-3 to TRBJ2-5, with 11 nucleotides matching TRBD2. Losses at the gene ends were 10 bases for V and 2 bases for J; bases not matched to a gene: 9. The CDR3 totals 15 residues. Per germline, CDR1 ENHRY and CDR2 SYGVKD. CDR3 amino acids: CATGTSGSQQETQYF. CDR3 in DNA: TGTGCCACTGGGACTAGCGGCTCGCAGCAAGAGACCCAGTACTTC.

This clonotype has only a few counts. The chain links TRBV5-4 to TRBJ2-5; D unresolved. The CDR3 has 14 residues. Germline V gives CDR1 SGHNT, CDR2 YYREEE (reference sequence). Trimming took off 4 bases at V and 2 bases at J, with 12 bases between the two ends. The CDR3 region is CASSDLGIQETQYF. The CDR3, as DNA: TGTGCCAGCAGCGACTTGGGGATTCAAGAGACCCAGTACTTC. The entire variable domain, with the rest obtained from reference TRBV5-4 and TRBJ2-5, is as follows: ETGVTQSPTHLIKTRGQQVTLRCSSQSGHNTVSWYQQALGQGPQFIFQYYREEENGRGNFPPRFSGLQFPNYSSELNVNALELDDSALYLCASSDLGIQETQYFGPGTRLLVL.